This T cell receptor beta chain derives from a study of molecular identifiers for immune sequencing clone quantification. The study's findings and limits: The study reportedly detected spiked Jurkat TCR RNA from one cell among around 1 million naive cells.

Libraries of bulk TCR were made by previously described methods (with listed TCR primers). TCRdb independently ran MiXCR on the PCR reads; one entry per CDR3 protein. Here the sample spans just over 40,000 distinct CDR3 sequences, about a quarter being singletons. This clonotype was detected ten times or more. Its target is unknown. Sorting recovered naive CD8 T cells on a CD8+CD4-CCR7+CD45RA+ profile. Sequences were obtained from naive CD8+ T cells from blood, with Jurkat cell RNA spiked in. The sample's subset: FACS-sorted CD8+CD4-CCR7+CD45RA+ naive T cells. The sequence derives from a human donor in good health. Some libraries in this study had Jurkat cell RNA spiked in.

The CDR3: CAWDQVNTEAFF. As DNA, the CDR3 is TGTGCCTGGGACCAGGTGAACACTGAAGCTTTCTTT. The rearrangement joins TRBV30 to TRBJ1-1; D is uncertain. Trimming took off 5 bases at V and 0 bases at J, with 7 bases between the two ends. Germline CDR1 is GTSNPN and CDR2 is SVGIG (reference sequence). This CDR3 region has 12 residues.